This T cell receptor beta chain derives from a study of graft-versus-host responses after intestinal transplantation. Study background: The transplants performed in recipients were multivisceral, liver-intestinal, or isolated intestinal. Every one of the recipients received anti-thymocyte globulin induction and afterwards took tacrolimus and steroids for about 3 years.

Study-wide points: GvH clones surfaced in recipient marrow, some emerging earlier in ileum or blood. Circulating GvH clones peaking coincided with falling HvG clones soon after transplant.

Concerning this clone itself: Its antigen remains unknown. This likely comes from a read error, as the CDR3 has no conserved phenylalanine or tryptophan at its end. The DNA is omitted, as the CDR3 cannot be located on it reliably, and the CDR3 follows TCRdb's listing.

The CDR3 spans 16 amino acids, including both terminal residues. Germline V lookup: CDR1 WSHSY, CDR2 SAAADI. Sequencing was performed with immunoSEQ multiplex PCR; in TCRdb, only in-frame clones are kept and a portion is missing. Of tens of thousands of clones in the sample, 90% to 95% were seen once. This sequence was found in a human donor who received an intestinal transplant. The chain recombines TRBV10-2 with TRBJ2-7; the D call TRBD2 from the table was never checked on the DNA. This sample comprised unstimulated CD8+ T cells sorted from spleen or lymph node cells, obtained before intestinal transplant. This CDR3 is CASSEYPPSGGADLGI.